This paragraph reports one T cell receptor beta chain. The sample is drawn from a study of technical replicates of blood from a handful of donors. Germline V gene data show CDR1 as LNHNV and CDR2 as YYDKDF (reference sequence). The V and J ends lost 0 bases and 0 bases respectively, with 15 bases between them. The length of the CDR3 is 18 residues. Method: immunoSEQ multiplex PCR; TCRdb's copy keeps in-frame clones and lacks some. The profile shows about 90,000 clones, around 93% of them singletons. Sequencing was carried out using T cells isolated from PBMCs. The source is a human donor in good health. V gene TRBV15 combines with J gene TRBJ1-5; a possible D gene is TRBD1 (6 bases). CDR3 protein: CATSRDMDRSFSNQPQHF. The DNA for the CDR3 is TGTGCCACCAGCAGAGATATGGACAGATCCTTTAGCAATCAGCCCCAGCATTTT. Full variable domain (remainder filled in from reference TRBV15 and TRBJ1-5): DAMVIQNPRYQVTQFGKPVTLSCSQTLNHNVMYWYQQKSSQAPKLLFHYYDKDFNNEADTPDNFQSRRPNTSFCFLDIRSPGLGDTAMYLCATSRDMDRSFSNQPQHFGDGTRLSIL.